This T cell receptor (beta chain) was retrieved from a study of shared clonotypes between healthy human individuals. As for this clone: Its antigen is not identified.

Whole-study findings and limits: Blood alone was sampled, and tissue repertoires likely differ.

Assay used: immunoSEQ multiplex PCR; TCRdb lists only in-frame clones, some missing. The sample yields roughly 2,300,000 clones, 80% to 95% seen once. The source material was naive CD4+ T cells from PBMCs. Subset described: CD45RA+ positively selected. This receptor was taken from a man younger than 35 in good health. Some clones in this sample may be carry-over from other donors' samples.

CDR3 in DNA: TGTGCCAGCAGTTTTCTACTAGCGGGCCTAGGCTACGAGCAGTACTTC. Its translation is CASSFLLAGLGYEQYF. The rearrangement links TRBV2 to TRBJ2-7; 9 positions agree with TRBD2. Germline loops: CDR1 SNHLY, CDR2 FYNNEI. The CDR3 totals 16 residues. The junction had 11 bases not matched to a gene; V was cut back by 5 bases and J by 3 bases.